The next 22 T cell receptor beta chains were all read from a single sample in a study of regulatory T cells in long-lasting Graves disease. Stated time point: persistent/refractory GD, antithyroid drugs over 5 years with positive TRAb. PBMCs provided the RNA from which the TCR library was made. Arm-PCR of CDR3 regions and iRepertoire HTBI primers were the basis on which TCR beta libraries were built. TCRdb reprocessed the multiplex PCR reads via MiXCR and lists one record per CDR3 protein. This table has some 370,000 distinct CDR3 sequences, approximately 25% appearing once. Here the sequenced sample was peripheral blood mononuclear cells (PBMCs), taken when the disease was refractory, from a patient treated with antithyroid drugs. The receptors stem from a woman between 40 and 50 years old with Graves disease.

The chain is built from TRBV20-1 and TRBJ2-3; TRBD2 matches 8 bases. In germline, CDR1 is DFQATT, CDR2 SNEGSKA (reference sequence). CDR3 length: 12 residues. J was trimmed by 10 bases and V by 5 bases; bases with no gene match: 8. CDR3 DNA sequence: TGCAGTGCTCGACCCCCGGGACTAGCGCAGTATTTT. This sequence encodes CSARPPGLAQYF.

This clonotype was observed a handful of times. The rearrangement joins TRBV5-4 to TRBJ2-3, with 12 bases identical to TRBD2. Trimming at V came to 5 bases and at J to 1 base, leaving 8 bases not matched to a gene. This CDR3 spans 17 amino acids. Germline V gene sequence: CDR1 SGHNT, CDR2 YYREEE (reference sequence). CDR3 bases: TGTGCCAGCAGGAGGACTAGCGGGATGGTTGGCACAGATACGCAGTATTTT. It translates to CASRRTSGMVGTDTQYF.

Many counts were recorded for this clonotype. The chain couples TRBV2 to TRBJ2-5; tentatively, D is TRBD2 (6 bases). CDR1 SNHLY and CDR2 FYNNEI come from the germline V gene. This CDR3 comprises 11 residues. The ends were cut back, 7 bases at V and 5 bases at J, with 8 bases in the middle. As DNA, the CDR3 is TGTGCCAGCACGCTAGCGGAGACCCAGTACTTC. Residues: CASTLAETQYF.

There are a few counts of this clonotype. A read error may be the cause here, since a much bigger clone is one base away. Because the CDR3 is missing its conserved closing phenylalanine or tryptophan, this is likely a read error. This chain uses TRBV11-2 with TRBJ2-7, with D unresolved. This CDR3 spans 13 amino acids. Germline V gene data show CDR1 as SGHAT and CDR2 as FQNNGV. Trimming took off 3 bases at V and 2 bases at J, with 8 bases between the two ends. CDR3 bases: TGTGCCAGCAGCTTTCGCCGAGCCTACGAGCAGTACTCC. This translates into CASSFRRAYEQYS.

This rearrangement joins TRBV7-8 to TRBJ1-1; no clear D gene. The V gene's germline CDR1 is SGHVS and CDR2 FQNEAQ. Trimming removed 2 bases at V and 6 bases at J, with 10 bases between. The CDR3 length is 13 residues. The CDR3 bases are TGTGCCAGCAGCTTATATCAGGACCCTGAAGCTTTCTTT. It codes for CASSLYQDPEAFF.

This chain links TRBV3-1 with TRBJ2-4; possible D gene TRBD1, 5 bases. The CDR3 runs to 16 residues. V lost 4 bases and J lost 1, with 14 bases in between. Germline CDR1 LGHDT, CDR2 YNNKEL (reference sequence). The CDR3 DNA is TGTGCCAGCAGCCCGGACACCCACCTTGCCAAAAACATTCAGTACTTC. Encoded protein: CASSPDTHLAKNIQYF.

V usage is TRBV5-1 and J usage is TRBJ2-5, with unresolved D. With 5 bases removed from V and 5 bases from J, the gap between germline ends came to 13 bases. The CDR3 runs 13 residues. Germline V gene sequence: CDR1 SGHRS, CDR2 YFSETQ. CDR3 nucleotides: TGCGCCAGCAGTTCCTGGTTCCGGGAGACCCAGTACTTC. Protein product: CASSSWFRETQYF.

The sample holds a few counts of this clonotype. The rearrangement joins TRBV28 to TRBJ1-2; the D gene is possibly TRBD1 (5 bases). Trimming took 7 bases from V and 2 from J, leaving 14 bases between them. Germline V gene sequence: CDR1 MDHEN, CDR2 SYDVKM. CDR3 length: 14 residues. CDR3 residues: CASNSPTANYGYTF. CDR3 DNA: TGTGCCAGCAACTCACCGACAGCAAACTATGGCTACACCTTC.

The sample holds many counts of this clonotype. The rearrangement links TRBV29-1 to TRBJ1-4, with D unresolved. V was cut by 3 bases and J by 7 bases, with 9 bases left in between. Germline assignment: CDR1 SQVTM and CDR2 ANQGSEA. The CDR3 runs 12 residues. CDR3 protein: CSVELEGEKLFF. The CDR3 DNA sequence: TGCAGCGTTGAGTTGGAGGGTGAAAAACTGTTTTTT.

This clonotype was found once. A much bigger clone sits one base away, suggesting this may be a read error. The V call is TRBV6-1, the J call TRBJ2-7; 8 nucleotides match TRBD1. Germline CDR1 is MNHNS and CDR2 is SASEGT. This CDR3 is 13 amino acids long. CDR3 protein: CASTQGAGREQNF. Here the CDR3 DNA reads TGTGCCAGCACCCAGGGGGCGGGTCGCGAGCAGAACTTC.

This clonotype was recorded a few times. V is TRBV3-1 and J is TRBJ1-6, with D unresolved. Trimming left V 1 base short and J 11 bases short, with 12 bases between. The CDR3 is 14 amino acids. Germline-derived CDR1 and CDR2 are LGHDT and YNNKEL (reference sequence). The CDR3 loop reads CASSQGVVQPPLHF. CDR3 coding DNA: TGTGCCAGCAGCCAAGGCGTAGTCCAACCACCCCTCCACTTT.

There are a few counts of this clonotype. V and J are TRBV5-4 and TRBJ1-2; 7 bases are a match to TRBD1. In germline, CDR1 is SGHNT, CDR2 YYREEE (reference sequence). V gave up 4 bases and J gave up 0 bases; unmatched junction bases: 6. The CDR3 contains 15 residues. The CDR3 bases are TGTGCCAGCAGCCCCGGGACAGCTACTAACTATGGCTACACCTTC. Amino acids: CASSPGTATNYGYTF.

The sample holds many counts of this clonotype. The CDR3 bases are TGTGCCAGCAGCTCTGTGGTAGCGCAATCCTACGAGCAGTACTTC. This gives the protein CASSSVVAQSYEQYF. The rearrangement links TRBV7-2 to TRBJ2-7, with D possibly being TRBD2 (5 bases). The CDR3 loop spans 15 amino acids. Germline lookup yields CDR1 SGHTA and CDR2 FQGNSA. Trimming left V 4 bases short and J 1 base short, with 14 bases between.

V gene TRBV27 combines with J gene TRBJ2-7, with D hard to call. Germline CDR1 reads MNHEY; CDR2 reads SMNVEV (reference sequence). Trimming took off 8 bases at V and 3 bases at J, with 8 bases between the two ends. The length of the CDR3 is 11 residues. CDR3 sequence reads: CASGPLYEQYF. The CDR3 DNA sequence: TGTGCCAGCGGGCCCCTCTACGAGCAGTACTTC.

The rearrangement joins TRBV7-2 to TRBJ2-6; D gene uncertain. V was shortened by 5 bases and J by 0 bases, with 11 bases between the two germline ends. Per germline, CDR1 SGHTA and CDR2 FQGNSA. The CDR3 spans 16 residues. As DNA, the CDR3 is TGTGCCAGCAGCCTACTACCCGTCTCTGGGGCCAACGTCCTGACTTTC. Encoded protein: CASSLLPVSGANVLTF.

The chain combines TRBV5-1 with TRBJ2-2; 8 bases line up with TRBD1. Looked up from germline, CDR1 is SGHRS and CDR2 is YFSETQ. CDR3 length equals 14 residues. V was clipped by 5 bases and J by 1 base; unmatched bases: 1. The CDR3 protein is CASRTGVNTGELFF. The CDR3 bases are TGCGCCAGCAGGACAGGGGTGAACACCGGGGAGCTGTTTTTT.

This clonotype was counted at least ten times. The chain has TRBV11-2 and TRBJ2-7; the match to TRBD1 covers 7 bases. V shed 1 base, J shed 1 base, and the junction held 4 bases outside the gene matches. The germline gives CDR1 SGHAT, CDR2 FQNNGV. This CDR3 region has 15 residues. CDR3 nucleotides: TGTGCCAGCAGCTTAGCCAGGGGGATATCCTACGAGCAGTACTTC. Encoded protein: CASSLARGISYEQYF.

This clonotype occurred a few times. The gene calls are TRBV7-2 and TRBJ2-7; 10 positions agree with TRBD1. There are 15 residues in the CDR3. From germline, CDR1 is SGHTA and CDR2 FQGNSA. V dropped 1 base and J dropped 2; count of bases not matched to a gene: 2. CDR3 nucleotides: TGTGCCAGCAGCTTAGGGACAGGGGGTACCTACGAGCAGTACTTC. The encoded protein is CASSLGTGGTYEQYF.

The V call is TRBV5-6, the J call TRBJ1-2; D uncertain. The CDR3 is 14 residues long. Trimming removed 0 bases at V and 4 bases at J, with 10 bases between. Per the germline V gene, CDR1 is SGHDT and CDR2 is YYEEEE. CDR3 amino acids: CASSLGSVPYGYTF. CDR3 coding DNA: TGTGCCAGCAGCTTGGGATCAGTTCCCTATGGCTACACCTTC.

This clonotype has a handful of counts. CDR3 in amino acids: CASSRRTSGSDTGELFF. The CDR3 bases are TGTGCCAGCAGCCGCAGGACTAGCGGGAGTGACACCGGGGAGCTGTTTTTT. The V and J genes are TRBV4-2 and TRBJ2-2, with 13 bases identical to TRBD2. J lost 3 bases, V lost 4 bases, and 5 bases had no gene match. CDR3 length: 17 residues. From germline, CDR1 is LGHNA and CDR2 YNFKEQ.

This clonotype was seen a handful of times. This sequence joins TRBV11-2 and TRBJ2-1, with TRBD2 matching 7 bases. The CDR3 has 14 residues. V lost 2 bases to trimming and J lost 7 bases; unmatched junction nucleotides: 5. Germline assignment: CDR1 SGHAT and CDR2 FQNNGV. The CDR3 DNA sequence: TGTGCCAGCAGCTTAATACGGGAGGCGAATGAGCAGTTCTTC. It codes for CASSLIREANEQFF. Looking up the rest from reference TRBV11-2 and TRBJ2-1 gives the full variable domain: EAGVAQSPRYKIIEKRQSVAFWCNPISGHATLYWYQQILGQGPKLLIQFQNNGVVDDSQLPKDRFSAERLKGVDSTLKIQPAKLEDSAVYLCASSLIREANEQFFGPGTRLTVL.

Here the CDR3 DNA reads TGTGCCATCAGTCGGCCCCTTAACTACGAGCAGTACTTC. It is translated as CAISRPLNYEQYF. V usage is TRBV10-3 and J usage is TRBJ2-7; D gene ambiguous. Trimming took off 5 bases at V and 3 bases at J, with 11 bases between the two ends. Per the germline V gene, CDR1 is ENHRY and CDR2 is SYGVKD. The length of the CDR3 is 13 residues.